A selection of T cell receptor beta chains follows, all from one sample in a study of T cells in Graves' hyperthyroidism and ophthalmopathy. TCRdb re-derived calls from the multiplex PCR reads in MiXCR, one entry per CDR3 protein. This sample has 300,000 to 400,000 distinct CDR3 sequences, with 20% to 25% found just once. The sequencing sample was made of blood. These receptors originate from a woman aged 45 to 65 with Graves' hyperthyroidism. Each CDR3 is given with its conserved first and last residue. D genes are given only for firm matches. Size values are once, few and many counts, or a class for expanded clones, and some rows have none.

TRBV28	NA	16	TRBD1	TRBJ1-1	TGTGCCAGCAGTTTCTCAGGGGGCGAGATGAACACTGAAGCTTTCTTT	CASSFSGGEMNTEAFF
TRBV3-1	few	13	NA	TRBJ2-3	TGTGCCAGCAGCCAGGGACATGTGGATACGCAGTATTTT	CASSQGHVDTQYF
TRBV6-2/TRBV6-3	NA	15	NA	TRBJ2-3	TGTGCCAGCAGCTTCGGGGGCGTTAGCACAGATACGCAGTATTTT	CASSFGGVSTDTQYF
TRBV6-1	many	17	TRBD2	TRBJ2-3	TGTGCCAGCAGTGTACCGACTAGCGGGGGGACCACAGATACGCAGTATTTT	CASSVPTSGGTTDTQYF
TRBV2	NA	14	TRBD1	TRBJ1-6	TGTGCCAGCAGTCGGACAGGGGGCGAGTCACCCCTCCACTTT	CASSRTGGESPLHF
TRBV20-1	NA	13	NA	TRBJ1-6	TGCAGTGCTACACAGGGATATAATTCACCCCTCCACTTT	CSATQGYNSPLHF
TRBV18	NA	15	TRBD1	TRBJ2-5	TGTGCCAGCTCAGGGACAGACGGAACGCAAGAGACCCAGTACTTC	CASSGTDGTQETQYF
TRBV10-3	NA	17	TRBD1	TRBJ2-7	TGTGCCATCAATACACCGGAACCGGGACAGACTACTTGCGAGCAGTACTTC	CAINTPEPGQTTCEQYF
TRBV7-9	NA	14	NA	TRBJ1-4	TGTGCCAGCAGCTCACGGGGGTTGGATGAAAAACTGTTTTTT	CASSSRGLDEKLFF
TRBV27	NA	12	NA	TRBJ2-4	TGTGCCAGCAGCCCCAAAGGGAACATTCAGTACTTC	CASSPKGNIQYF
TRBV7-3	many	19	NA	TRBJ1-5	TGTGCCAGCAGCTTAGTCTTTGCCGGGACAACATATAGCAATCAGCCCCAGCATTTT	CASSLVFAGTTYSNQPQHF
TRBV28	many	16	NA	TRBJ2-7	TGTGCCAGCAGTTCCCCTGGAGGGGCACTCTCCTACGAGCAGTACTTC	CASSSPGGALSYEQYF
TRBV24-1	NA	16	TRBD1	TRBJ1-5	TGTGCCACCAGTGATCGGACAGGTCATAGCAATCAGCCCCAGCATTTT	CATSDRTGHSNQPQHF
TRBV11-2	many	16	TRBD2	TRBJ2-3	TGTGCCAGCAGCTTAGAGTGGCGGGGGGGCAAATATACGCAGTATTTT	CASSLEWRGGKYTQYF
TRBV10-2	NA	15	NA	TRBJ1-6	TGCGCCAGCAGTGAGTCGTCACCCTGTAATTCACCCCTCCACTTT	CASSESSPCNSPLHF
TRBV9	many	15	TRBD1	TRBJ1-1	TGTGCCAGCAGCGTAGGGGGACAGGGGGCCGCTGAAGCTTTCTTT	CASSVGGQGAAEAFF
TRBV12-3/TRBV12-4	few	15	TRBD1	TRBJ1-5	TGTGCCAGCAGCGGGGGACAGGGGAAGAGTCAGCCCCAGCATTTT	CASSGGQGKSQPQHF
TRBV2	NA	12	TRBD2	TRBJ2-7	TGTGCCATCGGGGGGGAGGGGCACGAGCAGTACTTC	CAIGGEGHEQYF
TRBV28	many	17	NA	TRBJ1-1	TGTGCCAGCAGTCCAACCGTCTACCACAAATCGGGCCCTGAAGCTTTCTTT	CASSPTVYHKSGPEAFF
TRBV20-1	many	14	NA	TRBJ2-3	TGCAGTGCTAGATCCAGGGGGGTCCTCTCGGGGCAGTATTTT	CSARSRGVLSGQYF
TRBV6-5	many	14	TRBD1	TRBJ1-2	TGTGCCAGCAGTTTACAGGGGGCTGGTTATGGCTACACCTTC	CASSLQGAGYGYTF
TRBV6-2/TRBV6-3	few	15	TRBD2	TRBJ2-7	TGTGCCAGCACCCTGGACTCGGGAGGGCCCCGCGAGCAGTACTTC	CASTLDSGGPREQYF
TRBV6-5	few	15	NA	TRBJ1-3	TGTGCCAGCAGTTACTCCCCGCTGGGCGGAAACACCATATATTTT	CASSYSPLGGNTIYF
TRBV7-3	many	15	NA	TRBJ2-1	TGTGCCAGCAGCCCCAGAGCCTCCCCATACAGTGAGCAGTTCTTC	CASSPRASPYSEQFF
TRBV20-1	few	11	NA	TRBJ1-3	TGCAGTGTAGGCTCTGGAAACACCATATATTTT	CSVGSGNTIYF
TRBV24-1	NA	14	NA	TRBJ2-2	TGTGCCACCAGTGATGTTCAGGGGACCGGGGAGCTGTTTTTT	CATSDVQGTGELFF
TRBV7-2	few	16	NA	TRBJ2-7	TGTGCCAGCAGCCCCCGGGGGGACAGGCTCTCCTACGAGCAGTACTTC	CASSPRGDRLSYEQYF
TRBV9	few	15	NA	TRBJ2-2	TGTGCCAGCAGCCCCTACGCGGCTAACACCGGGGAGCTGTTTTTT	CASSPYAANTGELFF
TRBV6-1	few	13	NA	TRBJ2-7	TGTGCCAGCGTGGGCCAGGGCGTCTACGAGCAGTACTTC	CASVGQGVYEQYF
TRBV5-8	NA	15	TRBD1	TRBJ2-2	TGTGCCAGCAGCTCCTACAGGGGGAACACCAGGGAGCTGTTTTTT	CASSSYRGNTRELFF
TRBV20-1	many	14	TRBD2	TRBJ2-7	TGCAGTGCTAGTATATCTAGCGGGGCCTACGAGCAGTACTTC	CSASISSGAYEQYF
TRBV25-1	NA	14	NA	TRBJ1-5	TGTGCCAGCAAAAGGGGGGGGGCCAATCAGCCCCAGCATTTT	CASKRGGANQPQHF
TRBV13	NA	15	NA	TRBJ1-1	TGTGCCAGCAGCTTAATGACCGGGGAGAACACTGAAGCTTTCTTT	CASSLMTGENTEAFF
TRBV30	many	13	NA	TRBJ1-1	TGTGCCTGGAGTGCAAAGCCAAGGGATGAAGCTTTCTTT	CAWSAKPRDEAFF
TRBV6-2/TRBV6-3	NA	14	NA	TRBJ2-1	TGTGCCAGCAGTACTGCCGACTCGCACAATGAGCAGTTCTTC	CASSTADSHNEQFF
TRBV2	many	13	TRBD1	TRBJ2-5	TGTGCCAGCAGGGCCGGGACAGGAGAGACCCAGTACTTC	CASRAGTGETQYF
TRBV18	many	15	TRBD2	TRBJ2-5	TGTGCCAGCTCAAATTTGGGACTAGCGGAAGAGACCCAGTACTTC	CASSNLGLAEETQYF
TRBV6-1	many	15	NA	TRBJ2-1	TGTGCCAGCAGCTTTAATAATAAGGGTTGGTATGAGCAGTTCTTC	CASSFNNKGWYEQFF
TRBV5-1	NA	15	NA	TRBJ2-7	TGCGCCAGCAGCCCGCGGGACGCTAGCTCCTACGAGCAGTACTTC	CASSPRDASSYEQYF
TRBV20-1	many	15	NA	TRBJ1-1	TGCAGTGCCAAAAAACCGGGACGGATGAACACTGAAGCTTTCTTT	CSAKKPGRMNTEAFF
TRBV7-3	many	17	TRBD1	TRBJ1-1	TGTGCCAGCAGTTCCCTCGCTAGGGGGCTGGCGAACACTGAAGCTTTCTTT	CASSSLARGLANTEAFF
TRBV2	NA	14	TRBD1	TRBJ1-2	TGTGCCAGCAAGACAGGGGCTCACAACTATGGCTACACCTTC	CASKTGAHNYGYTF
TRBV10-3	many	17	TRBD2	TRBJ2-7	TGTGCCATCAGTGATCCAAGGGGACTAGCGGGGGCCTACGAGCAGTACTTC	CAISDPRGLAGAYEQYF
TRBV5-1	few	13	NA	TRBJ2-1	TGCGCCAGCAGCTTGGGACCAACGGATGAGCAGTTCTTC	CASSLGPTDEQFF